This T cell receptor (beta chain) is drawn from a study of T cell changes during pregnancy in multiple sclerosis. Libraries were prepared by immunoSEQ multiplex PCR; TCRdb keeps only in-frame clonotypes and omits some of them. This sample carries tens of thousands of clones, 80% to 95% of them seen once, and the ten largest clones take roughly 3.7%. Losses at the gene ends were 7 bases for V and 5 bases for J; bases not matched to a gene: 8. Germline V gene data show CDR1 as MNHEY and CDR2 as SMNVEV (reference sequence). CDR3 length equals 14 residues. J is TRBJ2-7 and V is TRBV27, with 10 positions matching TRBD1. The source was peripheral blood, collected after pregnancy. The clonotype comes from a female donor in good health, enrolled as a control in a pregnancy study. CDR3 protein: CASTAGTGVDEQYF. The CDR3 region has the DNA TGTGCCAGCACCGCCGGGACAGGGGTCGACGAGCAGTACTTC.